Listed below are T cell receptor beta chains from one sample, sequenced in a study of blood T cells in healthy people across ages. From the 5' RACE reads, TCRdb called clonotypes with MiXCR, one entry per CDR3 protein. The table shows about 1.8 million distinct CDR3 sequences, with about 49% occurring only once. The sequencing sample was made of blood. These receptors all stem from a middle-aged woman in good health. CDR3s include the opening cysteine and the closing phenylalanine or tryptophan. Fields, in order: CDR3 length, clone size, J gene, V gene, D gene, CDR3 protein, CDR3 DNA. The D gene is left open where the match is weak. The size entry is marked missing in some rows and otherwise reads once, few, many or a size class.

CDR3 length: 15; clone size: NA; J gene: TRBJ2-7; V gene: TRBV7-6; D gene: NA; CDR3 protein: CASSLATGLYYEQYF; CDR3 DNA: TGTGCCAGCAGCTTAGCGACAGGACTATACTACGAGCAGTACTTC
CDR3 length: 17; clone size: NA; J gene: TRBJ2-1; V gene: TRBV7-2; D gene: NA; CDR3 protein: CASSFIGQGLLYNEQFF; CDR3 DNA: TGTGCCAGCAGCTTCATAGGACAGGGACTACTCTACAATGAGCAGTTCTTC
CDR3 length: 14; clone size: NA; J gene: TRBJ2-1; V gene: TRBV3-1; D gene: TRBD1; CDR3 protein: CASSQVQGDDEQFF; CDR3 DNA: TGTGCCAGCAGCCAAGTTCAGGGGGACGATGAGCAGTTCTTC
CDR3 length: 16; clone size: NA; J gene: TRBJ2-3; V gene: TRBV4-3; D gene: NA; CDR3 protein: CASGQDPTGSTDTQYF; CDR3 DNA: TGCGCCAGCGGCCAAGATCCGACGGGGAGCACAGATACGCAGTATTTT
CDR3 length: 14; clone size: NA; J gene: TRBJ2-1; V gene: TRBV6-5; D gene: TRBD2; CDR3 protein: CASSYERGYNEQFF; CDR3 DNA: TGTGCCAGCAGTTACGAGCGGGGGTACAATGAGCAGTTCTTC
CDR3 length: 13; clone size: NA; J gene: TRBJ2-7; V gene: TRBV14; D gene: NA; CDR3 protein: CTSQQGYSYEQYF; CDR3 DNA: TGTACCAGCCAACAGGGTTACTCCTACGAGCAGTACTTC
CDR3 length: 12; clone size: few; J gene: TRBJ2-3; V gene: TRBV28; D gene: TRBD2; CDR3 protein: CASTGGADTQYF; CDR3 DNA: TGTGCCAGCACCGGGGGGGCAGATACGCAGTATTTT
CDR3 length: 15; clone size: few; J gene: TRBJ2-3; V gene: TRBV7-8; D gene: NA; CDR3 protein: CASSLRYGGGDTQYF; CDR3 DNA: TGTGCCAGCAGCTTAAGATACGGGGGCGGCGATACGCAGTATTTT
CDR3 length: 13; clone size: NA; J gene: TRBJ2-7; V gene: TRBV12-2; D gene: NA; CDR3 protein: CASRRGVPGMRYF; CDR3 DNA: TGTGCAAGTCGCCGAGGGGTGCCAGGGATGCGGTACTTC
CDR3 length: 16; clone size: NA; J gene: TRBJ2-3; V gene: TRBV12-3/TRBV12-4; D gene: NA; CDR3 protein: CASSLLRRGSSDTQYF; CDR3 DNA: TGTGCCAGCAGTTTACTGCGTAGGGGATCATCAGATACGCAGTATTTT
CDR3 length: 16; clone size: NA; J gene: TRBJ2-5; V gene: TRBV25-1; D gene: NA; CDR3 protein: CASSEGYGGQQETQYF; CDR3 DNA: TGTGCCAGCAGTGAGGGATACGGGGGGCAGCAAGAGACCCAGTACTTC
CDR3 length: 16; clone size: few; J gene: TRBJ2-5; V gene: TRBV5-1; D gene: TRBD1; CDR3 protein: CASSWAPGQSQETQYF; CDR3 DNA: TGCGCCAGCAGCTGGGCTCCGGGACAGTCTCAAGAGACCCAGTACTTC
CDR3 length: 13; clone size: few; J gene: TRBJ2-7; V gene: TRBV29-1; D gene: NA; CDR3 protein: CSVELRSSYEQYF; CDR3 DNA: TGCAGCGTTGAGTTACGTAGCTCCTACGAGCAGTACTTC
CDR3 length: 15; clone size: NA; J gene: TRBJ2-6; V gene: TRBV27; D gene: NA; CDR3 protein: CASSSREFGANVLTF; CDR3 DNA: TGTGCCAGCAGTTCCAGGGAATTTGGGGCCAACGTCCTGACTTTC
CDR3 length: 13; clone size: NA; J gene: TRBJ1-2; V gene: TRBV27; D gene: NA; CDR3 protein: CASSSDRIYGYTF; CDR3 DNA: TGTGCCAGCAGTTCGGACAGAATCTATGGCTACACCTTC
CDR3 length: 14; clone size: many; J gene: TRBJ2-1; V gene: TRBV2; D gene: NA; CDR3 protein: CASSVPSSYNEQFF; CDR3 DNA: TGTGCCAGCAGTGTCCCTAGCTCCTACAATGAGCAGTTCTTC
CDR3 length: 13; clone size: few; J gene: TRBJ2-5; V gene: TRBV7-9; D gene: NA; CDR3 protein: CASSTRGGETQYF; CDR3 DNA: TGTGCCAGCAGCACTAGGGGCGGAGAGACCCAGTACTTC
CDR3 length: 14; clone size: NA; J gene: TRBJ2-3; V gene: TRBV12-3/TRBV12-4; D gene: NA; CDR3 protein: CASRPDKGTDTQYF; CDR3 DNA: TGTGCCAGCAGGCCCGACAAGGGGACAGATACGCAGTATTTT
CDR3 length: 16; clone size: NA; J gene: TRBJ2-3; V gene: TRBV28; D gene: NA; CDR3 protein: CASSLFPVPGTDTQYF; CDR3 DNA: TGTGCCAGCAGTTTATTCCCAGTCCCGGGCACAGATACGCAGTATTTT
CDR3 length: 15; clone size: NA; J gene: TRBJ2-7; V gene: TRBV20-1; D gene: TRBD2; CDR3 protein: CSAKKGRGGAYEQYF; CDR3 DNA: TGCAGTGCTAAAAAAGGGCGGGGGGGCGCCTACGAGCAGTACTTC
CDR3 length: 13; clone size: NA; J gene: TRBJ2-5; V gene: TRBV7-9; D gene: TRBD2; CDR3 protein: CASRRGGEETQYF; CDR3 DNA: TGTGCCAGCAGGCGGGGGGGGGAAGAGACCCAGTACTTC
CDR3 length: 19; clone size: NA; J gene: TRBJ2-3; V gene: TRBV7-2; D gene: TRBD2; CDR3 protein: CASSILTGLAGGFTDTQYF; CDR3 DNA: TGTGCCAGCAGCATACTAACCGGACTAGCGGGGGGATTCACAGATACGCAGTATTTT
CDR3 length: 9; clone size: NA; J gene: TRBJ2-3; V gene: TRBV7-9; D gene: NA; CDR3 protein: CAVTDTQYF; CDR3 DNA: TGTGCCGTTACAGATACGCAGTATTTT